This passage covers 9 T cell receptor beta chains from one sample sequenced in a study of blood T cell repertoires in COVID-19 (TCRdb year 2020). The library was made by the immunoSEQ multiplex PCR assay. Not all clones reach the TCRdb copy of this immuneACCESS table, which keeps in-frame sequences only. Checked studies attribute under half of the gap to unresolved V genes and leave the rest unexplained. This sample has about 250,000 clones in its table, and around 83% of those were observed once. The ten largest clones add up to roughly 7.8% of the sample. The sequencing sample was made of peripheral blood. The receptors were sampled from a man between 35 and 55 years old with active or convalescent COVID-19.

This chain joins TRBV7-2 and TRBJ1-1, with 7 positions matching TRBD1. With 3 bases clipped from V and 5 bases from J, the junction kept 6 bases outside the gene matches. The CDR3 has 14 residues. Germline V CDR1 and CDR2: SGHTA, FQGNSA. The CDR3 here is CASSFAQGSTEAFF. The CDR3 DNA sequence: TGTGCCAGCAGCTTCGCACAGGGGAGTACTGAAGCTTTCTTT.

Notes on this clone: This sample includes further DNA sequences coding for the same CDR3. The CDR3 bases are TGCGCCAGCAGCTTGGGAGGGACAGCCTACAATGAGCAGTTCTTC. This translates into CASSLGGTAYNEQFF. The rearrangement uses TRBV5-1 and TRBJ2-1; 7 bases are a match to TRBD1. The CDR3 contains 15 residues. CDR1 SGHRS and CDR2 YFSETQ come from the germline V gene. The trim removed 0 bases at V and 2 bases at J, leaving 2 bases unmatched.

The chain has TRBV5-1 and TRBJ2-1; TRBD1 matches 8 bases. This CDR3 is built from 15 residues. V was pared by 0 bases and J by 3 bases, with 2 bases of the junction left unmatched. CDR1 is SGHRS and CDR2 is YFSETQ in the germline V gene. CDR3 bases: TGCGCCAGCAGCTTGGTGGGACAGGACTACAATGAGCAGTTCTTC. This sequence encodes CASSLVGQDYNEQFF.

The CDR3 here is CAIWELAGPNEQFF. CDR3 bases: TGTGCCATCTGGGAGTTAGCGGGTCCCAATGAGCAGTTCTTC. The rearrangement joins TRBV24-1 to TRBJ2-1; TRBD2 aligns across 7 bases. CDR3 length: 14 residues. Germline V gene data show CDR1 as KGHDR and CDR2 as SFDVKD. The junction had 12 bases not matched to a gene; V was cut back by 11 bases and J by 6 bases.

The chain has TRBV9 and TRBJ2-7, with D maybe TRBD1 (5 bases). The CDR3 is 14 residues long. V lost 0 bases and J 4 bases, leaving 11 bases between the germline ends. Germline CDR1 and CDR2: SGDLS and YYNGEE. CDR3 bases: TGTGCCAGCAGCGTAGCTCCGGCAGGGTACGAGCAGTACTTC. It is translated as CASSVAPAGYEQYF.

The rearrangement uses TRBV18 and TRBJ1-1; TRBD1 agrees at 7 bases. Germline-derived CDR1 and CDR2 are KGHSH and LQKENI. CDR3 length equals 13 residues. V lost 3 bases to trimming and J lost 6 bases; unmatched junction nucleotides: 4. The CDR3 spells CASSPDRDSEAFF. As DNA, the CDR3 is TGTGCCAGCTCACCTGACAGGGATTCTGAAGCTTTCTTT.

The gene calls are TRBV28 and TRBJ1-2; maybe TRBD1 (5 bases). The CDR3 is 17 amino acids. Between the trimmed V and J ends, which lost 5 bases and 5 bases, there was a span of 24 bases. In germline, CDR1 is MDHEN, CDR2 SYDVKM. The CDR3 region is CASSIVSVAGRPYGYTF. The CDR3 coding sequence is TGTGCCAGCAGTATAGTGTCGGTCGCGGGACGGCCATATGGCTACACCTTC.

The genes are TRBV6-5 and TRBJ1-2, with a tentative D call TRBD1 (5 bases). CDR3 length equals 15 residues. V gave up 5 bases and J gave up 2 bases, with 15 bases separating them. The V gene's germline CDR1 is MNHEY and CDR2 SVGAGI. The CDR3 sequence is CASSLAGQPNYGYTF. CDR3 in DNA: TGTGCCAGCAGTCTGGCGGGGCAGCCGAACTATGGCTACACCTTC.

The genes are TRBV2 and TRBJ1-1; D possibly corresponds to TRBD1 (5 bases). Germline loops: CDR1 SNHLY, CDR2 FYNNEI. The CDR3 length is 15 residues. The germline V and J ends were trimmed by 1 base and 6 bases, with 15 bases remaining between them. The CDR3 protein is CASSEVGTPRAEAFF. For the CDR3, the DNA is TGTGCCAGCAGTGAAGTCGGCACCCCCAGGGCTGAAGCTTTCTTT.